This TCR beta chain appears in the sequencing data of a study of post-analysis software for immune sequencing data. Findings of the study overall: About 5 TRBV segments (TRBV5-6, TRBV5-1 and TRBV20-1 among them) occurred more frequently in patients than in controls.

TCR beta cDNA libraries had unique molecular identifiers. MiXCR was run by TCRdb on the PCR reads, yielding one entry per CDR3 protein. The sample consists of more than 450,000 distinct CDR3 sequences, about a third of them appearing once. The table lists this clonotype with a few counts. Its specificity is unknown. The CDR3 loop spans 15 amino acids. The V and J ends lost 0 bases and 2 bases respectively, with 12 bases between them. Germline CDR1 is DFQATT and CDR2 is SNEGSKA (reference sequence). What was sequenced was blood. The chain is built from TRBV20-1 and TRBJ2-3; D might be TRBD1 or TRBD2, each matching 5 bases. This TCR derives from a girl aged 2-17 years with multiple sclerosis. CDR3 region: CSARDGTDDTDTQYF. CDR3 DNA sequence: TGCAGTGCTAGAGATGGGACGGACGACACAGATACGCAGTATTTT.